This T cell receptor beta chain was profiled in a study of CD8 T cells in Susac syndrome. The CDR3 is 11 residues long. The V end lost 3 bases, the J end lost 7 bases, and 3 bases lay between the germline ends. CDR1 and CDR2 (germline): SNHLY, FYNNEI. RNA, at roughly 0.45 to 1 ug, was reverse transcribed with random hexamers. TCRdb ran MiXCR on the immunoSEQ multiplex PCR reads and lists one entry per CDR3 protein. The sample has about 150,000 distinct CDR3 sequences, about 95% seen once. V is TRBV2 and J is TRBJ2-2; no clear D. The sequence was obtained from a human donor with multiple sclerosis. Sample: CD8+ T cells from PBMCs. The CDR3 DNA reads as TGTGCCAGCAGTGATGACGGGGAGCTGTTTTTT. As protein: CASSDDGELFF. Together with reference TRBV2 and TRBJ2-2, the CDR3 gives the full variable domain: EPEVTQTPSHQVTQMGQEVILRCVPISNHLYFYWYRQILGQKVEFLVSFYNNEISEKSEIFDDQFSVERPDGSNFTLKIRSTKLEDSAMYFCASSDDGELFFGEGSRLTVL.